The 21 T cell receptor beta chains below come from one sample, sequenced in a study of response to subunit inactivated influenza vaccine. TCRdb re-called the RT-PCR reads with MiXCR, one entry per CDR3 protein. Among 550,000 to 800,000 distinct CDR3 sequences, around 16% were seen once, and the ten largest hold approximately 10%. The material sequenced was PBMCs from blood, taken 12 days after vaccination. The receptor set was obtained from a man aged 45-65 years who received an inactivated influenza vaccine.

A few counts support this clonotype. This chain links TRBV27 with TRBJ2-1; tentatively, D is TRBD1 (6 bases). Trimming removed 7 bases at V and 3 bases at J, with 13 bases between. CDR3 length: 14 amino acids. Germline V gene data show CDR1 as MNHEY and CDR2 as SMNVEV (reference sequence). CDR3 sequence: CASTTGVLYNEQFF. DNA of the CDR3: TGTGCCAGCACGACAGGTGTCCTCTACAATGAGCAGTTCTTC.

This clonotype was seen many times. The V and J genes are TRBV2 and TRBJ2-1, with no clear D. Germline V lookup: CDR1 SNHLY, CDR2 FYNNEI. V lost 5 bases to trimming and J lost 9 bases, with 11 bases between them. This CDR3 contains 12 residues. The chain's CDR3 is CASSTDGSEQFF. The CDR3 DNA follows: TGTGCCAGCAGTACTGATGGCTCTGAGCAGTTCTTC.

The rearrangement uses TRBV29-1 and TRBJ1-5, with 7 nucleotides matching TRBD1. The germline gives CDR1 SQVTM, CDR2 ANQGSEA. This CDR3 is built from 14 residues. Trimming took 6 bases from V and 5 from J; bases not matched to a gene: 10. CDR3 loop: CSVQLTQGDQPQHF. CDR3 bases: TGCAGCGTCCAACTAACGCAGGGGGATCAGCCCCAGCATTTT.

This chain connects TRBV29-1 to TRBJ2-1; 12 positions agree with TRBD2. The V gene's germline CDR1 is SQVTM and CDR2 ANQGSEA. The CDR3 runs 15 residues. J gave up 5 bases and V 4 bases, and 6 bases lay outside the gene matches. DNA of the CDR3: TGCAGCGTTGCTGCTAGCGGGGGGGCCCACAATGAGCAGTTCTTC. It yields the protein CSVAASGGAHNEQFF.

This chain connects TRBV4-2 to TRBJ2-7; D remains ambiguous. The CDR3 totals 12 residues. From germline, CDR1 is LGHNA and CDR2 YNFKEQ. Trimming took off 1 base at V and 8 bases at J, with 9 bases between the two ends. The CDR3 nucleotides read TGTGCCAGCAGCCAAGCAGGCTTCAAGCAGTACTTC. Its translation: CASSQAGFKQYF.

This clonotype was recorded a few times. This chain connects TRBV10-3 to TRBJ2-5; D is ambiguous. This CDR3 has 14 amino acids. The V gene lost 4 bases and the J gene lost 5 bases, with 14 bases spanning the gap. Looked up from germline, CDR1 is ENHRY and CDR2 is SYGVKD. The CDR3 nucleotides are TGTGCCATCAGTGCGGACGGCCCCAAGGAGACCCAGTACTTC. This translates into CAISADGPKETQYF.

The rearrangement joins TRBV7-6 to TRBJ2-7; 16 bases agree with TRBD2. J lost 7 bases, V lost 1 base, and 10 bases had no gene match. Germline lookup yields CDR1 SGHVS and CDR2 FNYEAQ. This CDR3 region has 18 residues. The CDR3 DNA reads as TGTGCCAGCAGCTTAGGCCCGGGACTAGCGGGGGGGCGGACTGAGCAGTACTTC. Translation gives CASSLGPGLAGGRTEQYF.

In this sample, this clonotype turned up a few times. The CDR3 region is CASSEDTAGGLQFF. The CDR3, as DNA: TGTGCCAGCAGTGAAGATACGGCGGGAGGGTTGCAGTTCTTC. V usage is TRBV25-1 and J usage is TRBJ2-1; 9 bases align to TRBD2. CDR1 MGHDK and CDR2 SYGVNS come from the germline V gene. CDR3 size: 14 residues. Losses at the gene ends were 2 bases for V and 12 bases for J; bases not matched to a gene: 8.

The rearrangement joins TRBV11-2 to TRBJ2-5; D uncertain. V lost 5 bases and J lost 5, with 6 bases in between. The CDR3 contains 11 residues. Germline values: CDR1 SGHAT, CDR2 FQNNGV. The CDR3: CASSQAETQYF. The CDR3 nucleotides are TGTGCCAGCAGCCAGGCCGAGACCCAGTACTTC.

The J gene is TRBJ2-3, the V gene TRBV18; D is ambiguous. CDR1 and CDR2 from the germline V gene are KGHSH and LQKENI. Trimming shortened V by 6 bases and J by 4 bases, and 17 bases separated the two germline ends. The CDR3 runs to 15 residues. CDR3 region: CASSQQSILADTQYF. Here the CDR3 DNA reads TGTGCCAGCTCGCAACAGAGTATCCTCGCAGATACGCAGTATTTT.

This chain's CDR3 is CSVWGEQGEAEQFF. In DNA, the CDR3 is TGCAGCGTTTGGGGGGAGCAGGGGGAGGCTGAGCAGTTCTTC. The rearrangement links TRBV29-1 to TRBJ2-1; the D gene is possibly TRBD1 (7 bases). Between the trimmed V and J ends, which lost 5 bases and 9 bases, there was a span of 20 bases. CDR3 size: 14 residues. Per germline, CDR1 SQVTM and CDR2 ANQGSEA.

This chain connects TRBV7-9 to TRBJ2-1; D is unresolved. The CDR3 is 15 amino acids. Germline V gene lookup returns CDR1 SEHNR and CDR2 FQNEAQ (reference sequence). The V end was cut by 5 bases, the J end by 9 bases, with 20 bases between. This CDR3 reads CASSPVDGSFTEQFF. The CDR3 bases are TGTGCCAGCAGCCCCGTGGACGGTTCGTTTACTGAGCAGTTCTTC.

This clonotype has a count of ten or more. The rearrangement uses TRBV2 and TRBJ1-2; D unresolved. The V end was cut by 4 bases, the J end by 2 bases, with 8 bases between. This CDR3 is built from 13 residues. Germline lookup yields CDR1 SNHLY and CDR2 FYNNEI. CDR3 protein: CASSVVRNYGYTF. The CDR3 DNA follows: TGTGCCAGCAGTGTGGTCAGGAACTATGGCTACACCTTC.

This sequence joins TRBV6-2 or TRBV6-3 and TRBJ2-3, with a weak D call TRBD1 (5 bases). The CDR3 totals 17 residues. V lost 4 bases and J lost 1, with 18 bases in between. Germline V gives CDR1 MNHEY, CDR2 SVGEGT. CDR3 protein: CASSSALRVAGTDTQYF. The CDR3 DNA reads TGTGCCAGCAGTTCCGCCCTCAGGGTGGCGGGCACAGATACGCAGTATTTT.

The CDR3 here is CSAAGTSGGTDTQYF. The CDR3 coding sequence is TGCAGTGCTGCAGGGACTAGCGGGGGCACAGATACGCAGTATTTT. The gene calls are TRBV20-1 and TRBJ2-3, with 13 nucleotides matching TRBD2. After removal of 5 bases from V and 1 base from J, the junction contained 3 bases not matched to a gene. The CDR3 is 15 amino acids. The germline gives CDR1 DFQATT, CDR2 SNEGSKA (reference sequence).

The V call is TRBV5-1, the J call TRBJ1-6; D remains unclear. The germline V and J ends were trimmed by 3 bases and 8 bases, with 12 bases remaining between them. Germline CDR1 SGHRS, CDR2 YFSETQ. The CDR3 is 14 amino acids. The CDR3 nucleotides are TGCGCCAGCAGCTCAACCCGGAAGGATTCACCCCTCCACTTT. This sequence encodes CASSSTRKDSPLHF.

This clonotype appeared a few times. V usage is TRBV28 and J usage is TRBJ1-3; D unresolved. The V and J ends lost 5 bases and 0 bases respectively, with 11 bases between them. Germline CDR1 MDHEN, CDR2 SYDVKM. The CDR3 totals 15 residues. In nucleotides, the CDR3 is TGTGCCAGCAGTCAAACTCAACTCTCTGGAAACACCATATATTTT. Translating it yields CASSQTQLSGNTIYF.

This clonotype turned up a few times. As DNA, the CDR3 is TGTGCCAGCAGCAAGAGGGGGGACAGGGATCCCAATGAGCAGTTCTTC. It yields the protein CASSKRGDRDPNEQFF. The V and J genes are TRBV9 and TRBJ2-1; TRBD1 agrees at 9 bases. CDR3 length: 16 residues. The V and J ends lost 4 bases and 6 bases, in that order; junction bases with no gene match: 11. Germline V gives CDR1 SGDLS, CDR2 YYNGEE.

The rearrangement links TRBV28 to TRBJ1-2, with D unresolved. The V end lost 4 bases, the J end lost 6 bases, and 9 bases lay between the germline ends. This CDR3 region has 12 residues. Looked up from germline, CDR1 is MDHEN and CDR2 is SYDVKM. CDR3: CASSSQDHGYTF. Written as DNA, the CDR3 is TGTGCCAGCAGTTCTCAGGATCATGGCTACACCTTC.

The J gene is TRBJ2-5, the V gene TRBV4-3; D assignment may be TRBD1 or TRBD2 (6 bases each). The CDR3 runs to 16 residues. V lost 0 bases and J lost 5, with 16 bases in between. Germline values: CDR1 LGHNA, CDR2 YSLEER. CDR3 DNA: TGCGCCAGCAGCCAAGATCTCTGGGGGGCAGGCGAGACCCAGTACTTC. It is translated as CASSQDLWGAGETQYF.

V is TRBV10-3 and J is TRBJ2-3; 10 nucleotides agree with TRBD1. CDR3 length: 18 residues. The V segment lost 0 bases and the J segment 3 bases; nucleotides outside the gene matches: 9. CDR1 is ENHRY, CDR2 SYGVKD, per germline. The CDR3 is CAISESGQGTFVTDTQYF. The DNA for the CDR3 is TGTGCCATCAGTGAGTCGGGACAGGGGACATTCGTAACAGATACGCAGTATTTT.